The 10 T cell receptor beta chains presented below share a single source sample, sequenced in a study of shared clonotypes between healthy human individuals. Generated by immunoSEQ multiplex PCR, the TCRdb table keeps only in-frame clones and is missing some. The table lists 2 million to 2.5 million clones, approximately 94% of them singletons. Material for sequencing was naive CD4+ T cells from PBMCs. As to subset: CD45RA+ positively selected. These receptors originate from a man younger than 30 in good health. Some clones in this sample may be carry-over from other donors' samples.

The chain combines TRBV13 with TRBJ2-1; 10 bases match TRBD2. The CDR3 has 17 amino acids. V was pared by 8 bases and J by 7 bases, with 17 bases of the junction left unmatched. Germline values: CDR1 PRHDT, CDR2 FYEKMQ (reference sequence). CDR3 protein: CASLQPSLAGVVNEQFF. DNA for the CDR3: TGTGCCAGCCTACAACCGTCGCTAGCGGGAGTGGTGAATGAGCAGTTCTTC.

V is TRBV29-1 and J is TRBJ2-3, with 15 bases identical to TRBD2. The CDR3 covers 15 residues. Germline assignment: CDR1 SQVTM and CDR2 ANQGSEA. Trimming cost V 3 bases and J 3 bases; bases outside gene matches: 1. The CDR3 bases are TGCAGCGTTGAGGGGACTAGCGGGAGGACAGATACGCAGTATTTT. Amino acid sequence: CSVEGTSGRTDTQYF.

Worth noting for this clone: This same CDR3 is encoded by further DNA sequences in the sample. The J gene is TRBJ2-7, the V gene TRBV5-1; D not certain. Trimming took off 0 bases at V and 1 base at J, with 8 bases between the two ends. The CDR3 runs to 14 residues. CDR1 is SGHRS and CDR2 is YFSETQ in the germline V gene. The CDR3 loop reads CASSLGPRSYEQYF. The DNA for the CDR3 is TGCGCCAGCAGCTTGGGACCTCGTTCCTACGAGCAGTACTTC.

This clone was seen once. The chain couples TRBV28 to TRBJ2-7; TRBD2 agrees at 8 bases. Germline-derived CDR1 and CDR2 are MDHEN and SYDVKM. Trimming cost V 6 bases and J 3 bases; bases outside gene matches: 7. This CDR3 spans 14 amino acids. CDR3 DNA sequence: TGTGCCAGCAGCCAGGGACTAGATTTCTACGAGCAGTACTTC. Protein product: CASSQGLDFYEQYF. Full variable domain (outside the CDR3, taken from reference TRBV28 and TRBJ2-7): DVKVTQSSRYLVKRTGEKVFLECVQDMDHENMFWYRQDPGLGLRLIYFSYDVKMKEKGDIPEGYSVSREKKERFSLILESASTNQTSMYLCASSQGLDFYEQYFGPGTRLTVT.

This rearrangement joins TRBV6-5 to TRBJ1-2; TRBD1 agrees at 10 bases. The germline V gene encodes CDR1 MNHEY and CDR2 SVGAGI. The V and J ends lost 2 bases and 7 bases, in that order; junction bases with no gene match: 7. This CDR3 has 15 amino acids. The CDR3 DNA sequence: TGTGCCAGCAGTTACGACGGACAGGGGGATATTGGCTACACCTTC. As protein: CASSYDGQGDIGYTF.

V is TRBV6-6 and J is TRBJ2-2; 9 bases align to TRBD2. CDR1 is MNHNY and CDR2 is SVGAGI in the germline V gene (reference sequence). V shed 6 bases and J 7 bases; nucleotides not matched to a gene: 9. The CDR3 has 15 amino acids. CDR3 in amino acids: CASRRAGGPFGELFF. The CDR3 bases are TGTGCCAGCAGGAGAGCGGGAGGCCCTTTCGGGGAGCTGTTTTTT.

The rearrangement links TRBV28 to TRBJ1-2, with TRBD1 matching 10 bases. J gave up 5 bases and V 6 bases, and 21 bases lay outside the gene matches. Germline V CDR1 and CDR2: MDHEN, SYDVKM. The CDR3 runs 19 residues. This chain's CDR3 is CASSHLPGTGEFRRYGYTF. The CDR3 nucleotides read TGTGCCAGCAGCCACCTCCCCGGGACAGGGGAGTTTAGACGGTATGGCTACACCTTC.

This chain joins TRBV12-5 and TRBJ2-1, with D unclear. The V and J ends lost 0 bases and 2 bases respectively, with 11 bases between them. CDR3 size: 16 residues. In germline, CDR1 is LGHNT, CDR2 FRNRAP. The DNA for the CDR3 is TGTGCTAGTGGTTTGGTACTCTCCTCGGCCTACAATGAGCAGTTCTTC. Translated, it gives CASGLVLSSAYNEQFF.

J is TRBJ2-2 and V is TRBV7-2; D remains unclear. This CDR3 region has 15 residues. V was cut by 0 bases and J by 0 bases, with 5 bases left in between. Germline lookup yields CDR1 SGHTA and CDR2 FQGNSA. CDR3 amino acids: CASSLAGPNTGELFF. The CDR3 DNA is TGTGCCAGCAGCTTAGCGGGCCCGAACACCGGGGAGCTGTTTTTT.

The J gene is TRBJ1-4, the V gene TRBV6-5, with D unresolved. The V end lost 8 bases, the J end lost 9 bases, and 19 bases lay between the germline ends. The germline gives CDR1 MNHEY, CDR2 SVGAGI. This CDR3 spans 14 amino acids. The CDR3 DNA sequence: TGTGCCAGCGGGCCAACCGACACGCACAAAAAACTGTTTTTT. It translates to CASGPTDTHKKLFF.